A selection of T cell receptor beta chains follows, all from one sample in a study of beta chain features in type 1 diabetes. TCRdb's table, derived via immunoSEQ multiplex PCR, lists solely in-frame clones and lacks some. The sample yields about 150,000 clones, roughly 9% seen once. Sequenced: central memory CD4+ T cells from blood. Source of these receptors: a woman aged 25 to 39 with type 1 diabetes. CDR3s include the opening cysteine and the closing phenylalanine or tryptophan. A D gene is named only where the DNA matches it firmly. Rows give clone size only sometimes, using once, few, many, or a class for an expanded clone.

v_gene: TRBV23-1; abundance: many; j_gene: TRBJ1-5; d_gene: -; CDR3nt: TGCGCCAGCAGTGTAGGGGTTTCAGCCTGCAATCAGCCCCAGCATTTT; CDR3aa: CASSVGVSACNQPQHF
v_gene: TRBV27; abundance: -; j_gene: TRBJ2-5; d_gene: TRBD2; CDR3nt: TGTGCCAGCTGTTCAACTAAACGAGGACTAGCGGACTTTAGTCAAGAGACCCAGTACTTC; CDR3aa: CASCSTKRGLADFSQETQYF
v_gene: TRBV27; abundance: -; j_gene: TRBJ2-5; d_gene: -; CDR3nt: TGTGCCAGCAGTTTTGGGCGCAGGGGTCAAGAGACCCAGTACTTC; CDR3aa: CASSFGRRGQETQYF
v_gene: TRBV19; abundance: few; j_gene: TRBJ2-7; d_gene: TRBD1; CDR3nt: TGTGCCAGTAGCAACAGGGGGCAAAGTGACGAGCAGTACTTC; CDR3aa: CASSNRGQSDEQYF
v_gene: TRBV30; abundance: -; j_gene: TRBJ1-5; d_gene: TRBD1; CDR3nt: TGTGCCTGGAGAGGACAGGGTGGAGATCAGCCCCAGCATTTT; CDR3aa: CAWRGQGGDQPQHF
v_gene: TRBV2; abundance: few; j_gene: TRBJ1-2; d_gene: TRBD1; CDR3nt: TGTGCCAGCAGTTATACAGGGGAAGCTGACTTC; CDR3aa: CASSYTGEADF
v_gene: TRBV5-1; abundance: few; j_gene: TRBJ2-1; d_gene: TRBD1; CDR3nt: TGCGCCAGCAGCTTGGAGGGGGCCGGGTACAATGAGCAGTTCTTC; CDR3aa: CASSLEGAGYNEQFF
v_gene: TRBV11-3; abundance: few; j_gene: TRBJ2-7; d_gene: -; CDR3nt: TGTGCCAGCAGCGTAGCTAACGAGCAGTACTTC; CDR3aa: CASSVANEQYF
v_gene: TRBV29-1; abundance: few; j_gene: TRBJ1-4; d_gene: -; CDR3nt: TGCAGCGTTGAAGGAATTCGGGGCACGAGGGGAGGAACTAATGAAAAACTGTTTTTT; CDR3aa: CSVEGIRGTRGGTNEKLFF
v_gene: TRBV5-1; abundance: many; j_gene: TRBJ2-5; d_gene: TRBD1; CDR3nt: TGCGCCAGCAGCACCTCGACAGGGTGGGGAGAGACCCAGTACTTC; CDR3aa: CASSTSTGWGETQYF
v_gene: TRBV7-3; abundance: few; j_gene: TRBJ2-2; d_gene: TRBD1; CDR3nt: TGTGCCAGCAGCTTAGGAGCGGGACAGGGTAACGGGGAGCTGTTTTTT; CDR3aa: CASSLGAGQGNGELFF
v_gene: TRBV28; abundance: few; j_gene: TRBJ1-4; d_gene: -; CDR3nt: TGTGCCAGCACATCGGGGGGGGACGAAAAACTGTTTTTT; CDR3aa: CASTSGGDEKLFF
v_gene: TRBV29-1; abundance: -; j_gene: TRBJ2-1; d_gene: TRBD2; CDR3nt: TGCAGCGCCGAAACTAGCGGGACGTACAATGAGCAGTTCTTC; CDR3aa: CSAETSGTYNEQFF
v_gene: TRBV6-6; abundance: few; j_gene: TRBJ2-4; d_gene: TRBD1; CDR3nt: TGTGCCAGCGGATACAGGGGCGTTAAAAACATTCAGTACTTC; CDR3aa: CASGYRGVKNIQYF
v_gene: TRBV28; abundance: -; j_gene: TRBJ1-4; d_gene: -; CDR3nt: TGTGCCAGCAGAAAGCGGAATGAAAAACTGTTTTTT; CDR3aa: CASRKRNEKLFF
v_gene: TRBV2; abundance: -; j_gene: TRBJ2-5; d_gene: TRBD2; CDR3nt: TGTGCCAGCAGTCCGACTAGCGGGAGGGCGTCCCAGTACTTC; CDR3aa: CASSPTSGRASQYF
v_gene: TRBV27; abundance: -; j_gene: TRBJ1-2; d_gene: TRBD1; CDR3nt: TGTGCCAGCAAACTGACAGGGGCTAACTATGGCTACACCTTC; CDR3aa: CASKLTGANYGYTF